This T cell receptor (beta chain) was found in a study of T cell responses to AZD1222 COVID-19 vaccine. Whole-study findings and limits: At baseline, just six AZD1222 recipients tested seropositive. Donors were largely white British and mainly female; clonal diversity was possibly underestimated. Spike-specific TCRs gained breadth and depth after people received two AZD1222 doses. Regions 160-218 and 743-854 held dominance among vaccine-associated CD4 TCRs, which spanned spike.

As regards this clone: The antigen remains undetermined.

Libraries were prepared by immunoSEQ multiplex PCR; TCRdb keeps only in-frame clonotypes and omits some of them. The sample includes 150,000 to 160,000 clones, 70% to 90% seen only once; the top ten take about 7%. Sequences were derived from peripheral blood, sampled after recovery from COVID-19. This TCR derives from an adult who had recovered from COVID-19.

CDR3 DNA sequence: TGTGCCAGCAGCGCGGACAGGGGGCCTGGGGCCAACGTCCTGACTTTC. This codes for CASSADRGPGANVLTF. The V and J genes are TRBV11-1 and TRBJ2-6; 11 bases align to TRBD1. This CDR3 is built from 16 residues. After removal of 5 bases from V and 2 bases from J, the junction contained 2 bases not matched to a gene. Germline-derived CDR1 and CDR2 are SGHAT and FQDESV (reference sequence).